A single TCR beta chain is shown here with its context. The data originate from a study of cytomegalovirus exposure and HLA in healthy donors. Use of 60 Vbeta and 13 Jbeta primers characterized the PCR. Some clones are missing from TCRdb's copy, which holds only in-frame ones; the method was immunoSEQ multiplex PCR. This sample lists just over 150,000 clones; its ten largest clones have 2% to 2.5%. Sequencing was performed on PBMCs. The clonotype originates from a man in his thirties or forties in good health and CMV-seronegative.

The CDR3 spells CASSPPQGGSYEQYF. CDR3 in DNA: TGTGCCAGCAGCCCCCCACAGGGGGGTTCCTACGAGCAGTACTTC. The V and J genes are TRBV9 and TRBJ2-7; TRBD1 matches 8 bases. In germline, CDR1 is SGDLS, CDR2 YYNGEE. V shed 4 bases and J 1 base; nucleotides not matched to a gene: 7. CDR3 length equals 15 residues.